The next 28 T cell receptor beta chains were all read from a single sample in a study of cytomegalovirus exposure and HLA in healthy donors. Repertoires were generated with immunoSEQ multiplex PCR, while TCRdb's copy carries only in-frame clones and drops some. The sample carries fewer than 200,000 clones, approximately 86% recorded once. The sequenced material came from PBMCs. These receptors were obtained from a man aged 30 to 39 in good health and CMV-seropositive.

This rearrangement joins TRBV6-1 to TRBJ1-5, with TRBD1 matching over 8 bases. The CDR3 has 17 amino acids. Unmatched junction bases numbered 9, after V lost 4 bases and J lost 1 base. Germline lookup yields CDR1 MNHNS and CDR2 SASEGT. CDR3 amino acids: CASSAGQGSSSNQPQHF. The CDR3 region has the DNA TGTGCCAGCAGTGCCGGACAGGGATCTTCGAGCAATCAGCCCCAGCATTTT.

There are a few counts of this clone. The chain couples TRBV5-6 to TRBJ1-2, with D tentatively TRBD1 (6 bases). The germline gives CDR1 SGHDT, CDR2 YYEEEE. The CDR3 extends over 12 amino acids. Trimming cost V 1 base and J 8 bases, with 9 bases left between them. The DNA for the CDR3 is TGTGCCAGCAGCTTGAACAGGGAGGGCTACACCTTC. It encodes CASSLNREGYTF.

The chain couples TRBV27 to TRBJ2-1; weak D call: TRBD1 (5 bases). This CDR3 region has 13 residues. CDR1 is MNHEY and CDR2 is SMNVEV in the germline V gene (reference sequence). V gave up 5 bases and J gave up 2 bases, with 7 bases separating them. The CDR3 coding sequence is TGTGCCAGCAGTCCAGGGCCCTACAATGAGCAGTTCTTC. Translating gives CASSPGPYNEQFF.

This clone was seen ten or more times. V usage is TRBV7-8 and J usage is TRBJ2-1, with D perhaps matching TRBD1 (5 bases). This CDR3 is built from 14 residues. The germline V gene has CDR1 SGHVS and CDR2 FQNEAQ. Deletions cut 5 bases from V and 2 bases from J, with 10 bases between. The CDR3 loop is CASSPGPPYNEQFF. The CDR3 region has the DNA TGTGCCAGCAGCCCAGGGCCTCCCTACAATGAGCAGTTCTTC.

This chain joins TRBV7-3 and TRBJ1-2; D is uncertain. The CDR3 loop spans 14 amino acids. Trimming removed 1 base from V and 7 bases from J, with 13 bases in between. Germline assignment: CDR1 SGHTA and CDR2 FQGTGA. CDR3 nucleotides: TGTGCCAGCAGCTTAAACGCCAGCCCGTCTGGCTACACCTTC. Translation: CASSLNASPSGYTF.

The chain employs TRBV5-1 and TRBJ2-6, with D uncertain. The germline V and J ends were trimmed by 0 bases and 0 bases, with 10 bases remaining between them. This CDR3 spans 17 amino acids. Germline V lookup: CDR1 SGHRS, CDR2 YFSETQ. The CDR3 nucleotides are TGCGCCAGCAGCTTGGCCGACCGCTACTCTGGGGCCAACGTCCTGACTTTC. As protein: CASSLADRYSGANVLTF.

The V call is TRBV4-2, the J call TRBJ2-6; D call uncertain. Trimming took off 3 bases at V and 4 bases at J, with 10 bases between the two ends. Germline lookup yields CDR1 LGHNA and CDR2 YNFKEQ. The CDR3 extends over 15 amino acids. CDR3 in amino acids: CASSQVVDGANVLTF. The CDR3 region has the DNA TGTGCCAGCAGCCAGGTTGTTGACGGGGCCAACGTCCTGACTTTC.

The chain uses TRBV27 and TRBJ1-4; D is possibly TRBD1 (6 bases). The CDR3 totals 17 residues. V was cut by 0 bases and J by 1 base, with 12 bases left in between. Looked up from germline, CDR1 is MNHEY and CDR2 is SMNVEV (reference sequence). The CDR3, as DNA: TGTGCCAGCAGTTTATCCACAGGGCACATAACTAATGAAAAACTGTTTTTT. Its protein is CASSLSTGHITNEKLFF.

V gene TRBV5-1 combines with J gene TRBJ2-4; 10 bases are a match to TRBD1. Looked up from germline, CDR1 is SGHRS and CDR2 is YFSETQ. J was trimmed by 9 bases and V by 0 bases; bases with no gene match: 6. CDR3 size: 15 residues. CDR3 DNA sequence: TGCGCCAGCAGCTTGGGTGGACAGGGGGTCGGCATTCAGTACTTC. This translates into CASSLGGQGVGIQYF.

The chain combines TRBV4-1 with TRBJ1-2; TRBD1 matches at 8 bases. With V trimmed by 2 bases and J by 4 bases, 3 bases remained unmatched. Germline values: CDR1 MGHRA, CDR2 YSYEKL. This CDR3 is 14 amino acids long. The CDR3 coding sequence is TGCGCCAGCAGCCAAAGGGACAGGTCCTATGGCTACACCTTC. It codes for CASSQRDRSYGYTF.

This clone was counted between two and nine times. This chain links TRBV5-5 with TRBJ1-2, with D possibly matching TRBD1 (5 bases). Per the germline V gene, CDR1 is SGHKS and CDR2 is YYEKEE (reference sequence). The length of the CDR3 is 16 residues. Trimming removed 0 bases at V and 7 bases at J, with 19 bases between. CDR3 sequence reads: CASSLALLVPQGGYTF. The CDR3 bases are TGTGCCAGCAGCTTGGCGCTTCTAGTCCCCCAGGGTGGCTACACCTTC. The complete variable domain, with remaining parts taken from reference TRBV5-5 and TRBJ1-2, reads DAGVTQSPTHLIKTRGQQVTLRCSPISGHKSVSWYQQVLGQGPQFIFQYYEKEERGRGNFPDRFSARQFPNYSSELNVNALLLGDSALYLCASSLALLVPQGGYTFGSGTRLTVV.

This sequence joins TRBV5-1 and TRBJ2-7; D call uncertain. This CDR3 is built from 15 residues. CDR1 and CDR2 (germline): SGHRS, YFSETQ. Deletions cut 7 bases from V and 1 base from J, with 18 bases between. CDR3 protein: CASGSPRAGSYEQYF. CDR3 nucleotide sequence: TGCGCCAGCGGGTCCCCCCGCGCCGGTTCCTACGAGCAGTACTTC.

This rearrangement joins TRBV5-4 to TRBJ2-1; D tentatively fits TRBD1 or TRBD2 (5 bases each). The germline CDR1 and CDR2 sequences are SGHNT and YYREEE (reference sequence). Trimming removed 4 bases from V and 6 bases from J, with 11 bases in between. The length of the CDR3 is 13 residues. The CDR3 region has the DNA TGTGCCAGCAGCGTAGCCGGGACCAATGAGCAGTTCTTC. Translating it yields CASSVAGTNEQFF.

The chain couples TRBV9 to TRBJ1-1; 7 nucleotides line up with TRBD1. J lost 0 bases, V lost 4 bases, and 3 bases had no gene match. CDR1 and CDR2 from the germline V gene are SGDLS and YYNGEE. CDR3 length equals 14 residues. The CDR3 DNA follows: TGTGCCAGCAGCCCCAGGGGGATGAACACTGAAGCTTTCTTT. Its translation: CASSPRGMNTEAFF.

V and J are TRBV4-3 and TRBJ1-1; D is unclear. Germline V CDR1 and CDR2: LGHNA, YSLEER. Trimming pared 4 bases from V and 4 bases from J, leaving 7 bases between. The CDR3 loop spans 12 amino acids. In DNA, the CDR3 is TGCGCCAGCAGCCTCGGAACCACTGAAGCTTTCTTT. Amino acid sequence: CASSLGTTEAFF.

V gene TRBV5-1 combines with J gene TRBJ2-7; 11 positions agree with TRBD1. The CDR3 spans 13 residues. CDR1 is SGHRS, CDR2 YFSETQ, per germline. Germline trimming cut 10 bases from V and 0 bases from J; bases unmatched to any gene: 3. CDR3 in amino acids: CASGTGGSYEQYF. In DNA form, the CDR3 reads TGCGCCTCCGGGACAGGGGGCTCCTACGAGCAGTACTTC. Drawing the rest from reference TRBV5-1 and TRBJ2-7, the complete variable domain is KAGVTQTPRYLIKTRGQQVTLSCSPISGHRSVSWYQQTPGQGLQFLFEYFSETQRNKGNFPGRFSGRQFSNSRSEMNVSTLELGDSALYLCASGTGGSYEQYFGPGTRLTVT.

The chain carries TRBV15 and TRBJ2-2; 9 nucleotides align to TRBD2. V shed 3 bases and J 1 base; nucleotides not matched to a gene: 0. The CDR3 runs to 15 residues. Germline assignment: CDR1 LNHNV and CDR2 YYDKDF (reference sequence). The CDR3 DNA sequence: TGTGCCACCAGCAGGCGGGGGGGGAACACCGGGGAGCTGTTTTTT. It encodes CATSRRGGNTGELFF.

This chain joins TRBV5-8 and TRBJ1-5, with D unclear. Germline V gives CDR1 SGHTS, CDR2 YDEGEE. Trimming removed 1 base from V and 3 bases from J, with 8 bases in between. The CDR3 is made up of 14 amino acids. The CDR3 DNA sequence: TGTGCCAGCAGCTTGATATCCAACAATCAGCCCCAGCATTTT. Translated, it gives CASSLISNNQPQHF.

This clone has a single count. V usage is TRBV7-7 and J usage is TRBJ1-3; D gene uncertain. This CDR3 contains 16 residues. Trimming stripped 1 base from V and 4 bases from J, with 14 bases between. Per germline, CDR1 SSHAT and CDR2 FNYEAQ (reference sequence). The CDR3: CASSLGPRASGNTIYF. CDR3 nucleotide sequence: TGTGCCAGCAGCTTAGGTCCGAGGGCATCAGGAAACACCATATATTTT.

The J gene is TRBJ2-7, the V gene TRBV6-6; 11 nucleotides match TRBD1. The length of the CDR3 is 12 residues. V dropped 10 bases and J dropped 3; count of bases not matched to a gene: 2. Germline CDR1 MNHNY, CDR2 SVGAGI (reference sequence). CDR3: CAMGTGGYEQYF. The CDR3 region has the DNA TGTGCCATGGGGACAGGGGGCTACGAGCAGTACTTC.

The rearrangement joins TRBV4-1 to TRBJ2-3; no reliable D call. In germline, CDR1 is MGHRA, CDR2 YSYEKL. V lost 0 bases to trimming and J lost 3 bases, with 10 bases between them. This CDR3 spans 15 amino acids. CDR3 sequence: CASSQDGLLTDTQYF. The CDR3, as DNA: TGCGCCAGCAGCCAAGATGGGCTTTTGACAGATACGCAGTATTTT.

The chain has TRBV5-1 and TRBJ2-6; D unresolved. CDR1 SGHRS and CDR2 YFSETQ come from the germline V gene. This CDR3 has 17 residues. Between the trimmed V and J ends, which lost 4 bases and 0 bases, there was a span of 14 bases. This chain's CDR3 is CASSGPELTSGANVLTF. CDR3 nucleotide sequence: TGCGCCAGCAGCGGCCCCGAACTAACCTCTGGGGCCAACGTCCTGACTTTC.

This chain connects TRBV25-1 to TRBJ2-3; 8 bases agree with TRBD2. This CDR3 is built from 13 residues. CDR1 MGHDK and CDR2 SYGVNS come from the germline V gene. With V trimmed by 4 bases and J by 14 bases, 11 bases remained unmatched. CDR3 protein: CASSGAGLGLRYF. The CDR3 DNA sequence: TGTGCCAGCAGTGGGGCGGGACTAGGGTTGAGGTATTTT.

V usage is TRBV6-5 and J usage is TRBJ2-7, with D possibly TRBD2 on 5 matching bases. Looked up from germline, CDR1 is MNHEY and CDR2 is SVGAGI. The CDR3 consists of 12 residues. V was clipped by 6 bases and J by 3 bases, with 9 bases between them. DNA for the CDR3: TGTGCCAGCAGAGGACTTTACTACGAGCAGTACTTC. It yields the protein CASRGLYYEQYF.

This chain's CDR3 is CASSLELHTQYF. CDR3 DNA sequence: TGTGCCAGCAGCTTGGAGTTGCATACGCAGTATTTT. The chain is built from TRBV11-3 and TRBJ2-3; D call uncertain. The V end lost 3 bases, the J end lost 7 bases, and 8 bases lay between the germline ends. Germline CDR1 SGHNT, CDR2 YENEEA. The CDR3 is made up of 12 amino acids.

The genes are TRBV15 and TRBJ2-3; D uncertain. This CDR3 spans 17 amino acids. V was cut by 0 bases and J by 4 bases, with 17 bases left in between. Looked up from germline, CDR1 is LNHNV and CDR2 is YYDKDF (reference sequence). The CDR3 sequence: CATSRDLGQVPPDTQYF. DNA for the CDR3: TGTGCCACCAGCAGAGATCTCGGTCAGGTCCCCCCAGATACGCAGTATTTT.

The chain uses TRBV2 and TRBJ2-3, with 8 bases aligning to TRBD2. This CDR3 spans 14 amino acids. Germline V gene data show CDR1 as SNHLY and CDR2 as FYNNEI. The junction had 9 bases not matched to a gene; V was cut back by 6 bases and J by 7 bases. The CDR3 sequence: CASRLGLAGHTQYF. In DNA, the CDR3 is TGTGCCAGCAGACTCGGGCTAGCGGGCCATACGCAGTATTTT.

The CDR3 DNA sequence: TGTGCCAGTAGCCGCTGGGACAGCCCCTACGAGCAGTACTTC. This encodes CASSRWDSPYEQYF. The rearrangement links TRBV19 to TRBJ2-7; TRBD1 matches 7 bases. There are 14 residues in the CDR3. With 6 bases clipped from V and 2 bases from J, the junction kept 7 bases outside the gene matches. Germline CDR1 and CDR2: LNHDA and SQIVND (reference sequence).